The sample holds a few counts of the clone carrying this T cell receptor (beta chain). These data belong to a study of blood T cell repertoires in COVID-19. Study details: From the United States, Italy and Spain came samples of acute and convalescent COVID-19. PBMCs, B-cell-depleted T cells, or T cells provided the cDNA or gDNA that made up the material.

Source study methods: Reference gene primer amplification in the assay estimated nucleated cell counts. Assay used: immunoSEQ multiplex PCR; TCRdb lists only in-frame clones, some missing. For V, J and clone size, that table is used; D and trimming come from the DNA. Seen here are under 250,000 clones, 84% observed once, and the top ten hold 5.1%. Trimming removed 4 bases at V and 2 bases at J, with 8 bases between. The CDR3 is 13 residues long. Germline V gene sequence: CDR1 SNHLY, CDR2 FYNNEI. The genes are TRBV2 and TRBJ2-5; D is unresolved. This receptor was identified in a woman in her sixties who had recovered from COVID-19. The sequencing input was peripheral blood. Written as DNA, the CDR3 is TGTGCCAGCAGTGGTTTAGAACAAGAGACCCAGTACTTC. Protein sequence: CASSGLEQETQYF.